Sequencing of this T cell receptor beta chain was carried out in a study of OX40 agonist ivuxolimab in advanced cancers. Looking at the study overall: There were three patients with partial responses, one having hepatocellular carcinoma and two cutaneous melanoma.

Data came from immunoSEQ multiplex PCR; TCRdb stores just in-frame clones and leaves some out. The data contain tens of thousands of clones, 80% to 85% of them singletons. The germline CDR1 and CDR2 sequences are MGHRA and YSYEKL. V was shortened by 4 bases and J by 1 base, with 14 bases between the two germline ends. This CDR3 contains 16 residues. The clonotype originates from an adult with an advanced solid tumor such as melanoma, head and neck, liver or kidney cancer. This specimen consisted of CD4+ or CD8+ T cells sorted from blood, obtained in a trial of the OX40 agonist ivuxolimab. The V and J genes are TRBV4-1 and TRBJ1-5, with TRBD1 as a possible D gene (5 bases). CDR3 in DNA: TGCGCCAGCAGCCTCAATGTGGGACCCAGCAATCAGCCCCAGCATTTT. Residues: CASSLNVGPSNQPQHF.